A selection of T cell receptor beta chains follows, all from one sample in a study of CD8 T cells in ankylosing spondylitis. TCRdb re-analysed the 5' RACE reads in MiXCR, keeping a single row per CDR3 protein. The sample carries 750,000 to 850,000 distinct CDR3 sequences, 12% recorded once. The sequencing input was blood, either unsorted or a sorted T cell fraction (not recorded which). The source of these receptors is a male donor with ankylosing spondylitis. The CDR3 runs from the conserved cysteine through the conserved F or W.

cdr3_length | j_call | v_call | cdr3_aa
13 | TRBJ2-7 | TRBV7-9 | CASTLRDHYEQYF
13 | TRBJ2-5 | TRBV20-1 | CSASRLKGETQYF
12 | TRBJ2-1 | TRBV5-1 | CASSLSSLQEFF
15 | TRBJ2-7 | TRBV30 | CAWSRVGADNYEQYF
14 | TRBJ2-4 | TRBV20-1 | CSASIGGTKNIQYF
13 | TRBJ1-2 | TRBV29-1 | CSADRGRQYGYTF
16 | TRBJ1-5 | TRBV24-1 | CATSDLRSGGDQPQHF
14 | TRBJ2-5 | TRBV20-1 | CSADSLGYQETQYF
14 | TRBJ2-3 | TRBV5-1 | CASSGGPTEDTQYF
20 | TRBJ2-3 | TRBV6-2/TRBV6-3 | CASSYSGTSGRTVFADTQYF
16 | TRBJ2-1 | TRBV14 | CASSQEVGGLNGEQFF
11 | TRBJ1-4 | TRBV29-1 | CSVEVDEKLFF
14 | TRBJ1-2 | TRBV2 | CASRDLTRDYGYTF
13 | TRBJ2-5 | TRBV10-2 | CASKAGGLETQYF
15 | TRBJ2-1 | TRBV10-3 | CASRASQRHHNEQFF
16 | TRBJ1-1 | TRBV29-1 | CSVRLDFFLLNTEAFF
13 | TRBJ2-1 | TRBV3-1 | CASSQILTNFQFF
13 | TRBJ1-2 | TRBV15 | CATSSTANYGYTF
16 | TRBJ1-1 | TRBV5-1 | CASSSDRGRVDTEAFF
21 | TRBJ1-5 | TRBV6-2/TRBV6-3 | CASSYSIFPGASSLGNQPQHF
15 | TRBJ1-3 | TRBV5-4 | CASSKDTSSGNTIYF
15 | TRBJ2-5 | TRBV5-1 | CASSLGGQNGETQYF
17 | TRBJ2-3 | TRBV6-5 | CASSYSPYSGGTDTQYF
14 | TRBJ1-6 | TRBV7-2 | CASSSYGRGSPLHF
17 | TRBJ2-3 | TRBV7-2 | CASATRKGGRSGDTQYF
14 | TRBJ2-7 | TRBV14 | CASSHLAGGYEQYF
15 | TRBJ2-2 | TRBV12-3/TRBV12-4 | CASSLHPIGTGELFF
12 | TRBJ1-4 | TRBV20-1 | CSFALGNEKLFF
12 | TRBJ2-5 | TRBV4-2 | CASSQERETQYF
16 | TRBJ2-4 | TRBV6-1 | CASSGRDRLAKNIQYF
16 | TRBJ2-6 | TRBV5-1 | CASSLGSNSGANVLTF
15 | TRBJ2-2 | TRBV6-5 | CASSYRPRGAGELFF
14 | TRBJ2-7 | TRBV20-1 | CSAGILAGDYEQYF
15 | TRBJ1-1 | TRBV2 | CASGGVWSGRTEAFF
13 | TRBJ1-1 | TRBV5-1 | CASIGQENTEAFF
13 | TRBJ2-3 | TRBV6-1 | CASRRTVTDTQYF
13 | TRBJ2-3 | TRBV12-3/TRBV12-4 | CASSLRAFNTQYF
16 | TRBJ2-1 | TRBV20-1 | CSARDRRLAGVGEQFF
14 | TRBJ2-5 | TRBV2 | CASSVRTGDETQYF
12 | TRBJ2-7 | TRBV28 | CASNVGGYEQYF
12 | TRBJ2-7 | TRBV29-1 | CSVGQGVYEQYF
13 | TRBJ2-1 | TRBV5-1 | CASSLGQGNEQFF
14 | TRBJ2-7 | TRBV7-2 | CASSLFAGANEQYF